Below, 29 T cell receptor beta chains from the same sample are listed, as sequenced in a study of human T cells and chemical hapten exposure (dated by TCRdb to about 2021). The receptor library was made with 5' RACE. Sequencing took place on an Illumina MiSeq. TCRdb trimmed public reads at Q25 via fastp, called clones via MiXCR and kept in-frame beta chains. Every entry covers one CDR3 protein and lists the most common genes and DNA from its rows. The sample includes 110,000 or so distinct CDR3 sequences, with 15% to 20% observed a single time. The ten biggest clones cover roughly 3.1% of the sample. Total RNA was extracted from unfractionated whole blood that had been collected in Tempus Blood RNA tubes. Receptors originate from a human donor in good health.

This clonotype was seen a handful of times. The chain links TRBV7-3 to TRBJ1-5; tentatively, D is TRBD1 (5 bases). Between the trimmed V and J ends, which lost 4 bases and 1 base, there was a span of 20 bases. The CDR3 totals 18 residues. The germline V gene encodes CDR1 SGHTA and CDR2 FQGTGA. CDR3 loop: CASSSWQGGEVSNQPQHF. The CDR3 DNA is TGTGCCAGCAGCTCCTGGCAGGGAGGTGAAGTGAGCAATCAGCCCCAGCATTTT.

J is TRBJ2-7 and V is TRBV20-1; 7 nucleotides agree with TRBD1. The CDR3 extends over 13 amino acids. Germline CDR1 and CDR2: DFQATT and SNEGSKA (reference sequence). V shed 5 bases, J shed 2 bases, and the junction held 6 bases outside the gene matches. DNA for the CDR3: TGCAGTGCTTACCGGGACAGTGCCTACGAGCAGTACTTC. Encoded protein: CSAYRDSAYEQYF.

The chain links TRBV27 to TRBJ2-3; 12 positions match TRBD2. After removal of 8 bases from V and 2 bases from J, the junction contained 11 bases not matched to a gene. The length of the CDR3 is 17 residues. Per germline, CDR1 MNHEY and CDR2 SMNVEV (reference sequence). The CDR3 protein is CASRPLLAGGSTDTQYF. The DNA for the CDR3 is TGTGCCAGCCGCCCATTACTAGCGGGAGGCTCCACAGATACGCAGTATTTT.

This chain uses TRBV7-9 with TRBJ2-1; 8 bases are a match to TRBD2. Trimming removed 5 bases from V and 2 bases from J; junction bases left unmatched: 5. The CDR3 length is 15 residues. Germline-derived CDR1 and CDR2 are SEHNR and FQNEAQ (reference sequence). This chain's CDR3 is CASSLSGITYNEQFF. The DNA of the CDR3 is TGTGCCAGCAGCCTTAGCGGGATCACCTACAATGAGCAGTTCTTC. The full variable domain, in which reference TRBV7-9 and TRBJ2-1 provide the parts outside the CDR3, is DTGVSQNPRHKITKRGQNVTFRCDPISEHNRLYWYRQTLGQGPEFLTYFQNEAQLEKSRLLSDRFSAERPKGSFSTLEIQRTEQGDSAMYLCASSLSGITYNEQFFGPGTRLTVL.

There are a few counts of this clonotype. V usage is TRBV7-9 and J usage is TRBJ2-1, with D perhaps TRBD2 (6 bases). Trimming left V 6 bases short and J 5 bases short, with 17 bases between. This CDR3 has 15 amino acids. Per germline, CDR1 SEHNR and CDR2 FQNEAQ (reference sequence). For the CDR3, the DNA is TGTGCCAGCAGGCAGATCCAAGCGGGTAACAATGAGCAGTTCTTC. The encoded protein is CASRQIQAGNNEQFF.

This sequence joins TRBV6-6 and TRBJ2-3; D remains unclear. Germline V lookup: CDR1 MNHNY, CDR2 SVGAGI (reference sequence). The CDR3 covers 15 residues. V gave up 6 bases and J gave up 0 bases, with 13 bases separating them. CDR3 DNA: TGTGCCAGCAGGGATTCCGCCCTTAGCACAGATACGCAGTATTTT. This sequence encodes CASRDSALSTDTQYF.

V and J are TRBV28 and TRBJ2-7; D unresolved. The CDR3 runs 13 residues. The ends were cut back, 2 bases at V and 0 bases at J, with 5 bases in the middle. CDR1 and CDR2 from the germline V gene are MDHEN and SYDVKM. The CDR3 DNA is TGTGCCAGCAGTTTAGCCGCCTCCTACGAGCAGTACTTC. This sequence encodes CASSLAASYEQYF.

This clonotype was counted a few times. This sequence joins TRBV29-1 and TRBJ1-5; D unresolved. Deletions cut 6 bases from V and 1 base from J, with 10 bases between. Germline V gene data show CDR1 as SQVTM and CDR2 as ANQGSEA. The CDR3 contains 13 residues. The CDR3 coding sequence is TGCAGCGTCGCGGATGGAAGCAATCAGCCCCAGCATTTT. It specifies CSVADGSNQPQHF.

The table lists this clonotype with many counts. This sequence joins TRBV28 and TRBJ1-1, with 9 bases lining up with TRBD1. CDR3 size: 11 residues. The J segment lost 12 bases and the V segment lost 7 bases, leaving 6 bases of the junction unmatched. The V gene's germline CDR1 is MDHEN and CDR2 SYDVKM. The DNA for the CDR3 is TGTGCCAGCACCCCGGGACAGGGCTCTTTCTTT. Translated, it gives CASTPGQGSFF.

This clonotype was observed a few times. The chain links TRBV27 to TRBJ1-5; D gene ambiguous. V shed 4 bases and J shed 6 bases, with 13 bases lying between them. CDR3 length: 14 amino acids. The germline V gene has CDR1 MNHEY and CDR2 SMNVEV (reference sequence). The CDR3 reads CASSSLRSRQPQHF. The DNA of the CDR3 is TGTGCCAGCAGTTCACTACGGTCGCGTCAGCCCCAGCATTTT.

V is TRBV5-5 and J is TRBJ2-5; D is perhaps TRBD1 (6 bases). The CDR3 is 14 amino acids. The V gene lost 0 bases and the J gene lost 5 bases, with 11 bases spanning the gap. Germline CDR1 is SGHKS and CDR2 is YYEKEE (reference sequence). Written as DNA, the CDR3 is TGTGCCAGCAGCTTGGTACAGGGAAAGGAGACCCAGTACTTC. Translation: CASSLVQGKETQYF.

CDR3 protein: CASRNGRGYNQPQHF. The CDR3 DNA reads as TGTGCCAGCAGGAACGGCAGGGGGTACAATCAGCCCCAGCATTTT. J is TRBJ1-5 and V is TRBV28; 7 bases align to TRBD1. Looked up from germline, CDR1 is MDHEN and CDR2 is SYDVKM. This CDR3 comprises 15 residues. Unmatched junction bases numbered 8, after V lost 6 bases and J lost 3 bases.

For the CDR3, the DNA is TGCAGTGCTAGAAGAGGGATGAGGGGCAATGAGCAGTTCTTC. Its translation is CSARRGMRGNEQFF. The chain employs TRBV20-1 and TRBJ2-1; D might be TRBD1 or TRBD2, each matching 5 bases. Trimming took off 2 bases at V and 6 bases at J, with 14 bases between the two ends. The CDR3 totals 14 residues. Germline V gives CDR1 DFQATT, CDR2 SNEGSKA (reference sequence).

The CDR3 loop is CASSTSRTGSKYEQYF. The CDR3 bases are TGTGCCAGTAGTACCTCCCGGACAGGGAGTAAGTACGAGCAGTACTTC. The chain links TRBV19 to TRBJ2-7; 8 bases are a match to TRBD1. Germline trimming cut 4 bases from V and 4 bases from J; bases unmatched to any gene: 12. There are 16 residues in the CDR3. From germline, CDR1 is LNHDA and CDR2 SQIVND (reference sequence).

The gene calls are TRBV10-3 and TRBJ2-7, with D perhaps TRBD1 or TRBD2 (6 bases each). The CDR3 runs to 12 residues. V was cut by 11 bases and J by 6 bases, with 17 bases left in between. The germline gives CDR1 ENHRY, CDR2 SYGVKD. The CDR3 region is CALSEQGGEQYF. The CDR3 coding sequence is TGTGCCTTATCCGAACAGGGAGGCGAGCAGTACTTC.

This clonotype appeared a single time. The genes are TRBV20-1 and TRBJ1-5; possibly TRBD1 for D (5 bases). CDR3 size: 16 residues. Trimming shortened V by 0 bases and J by 4 bases, and 16 bases separated the two germline ends. The V gene's germline CDR1 is DFQATT and CDR2 SNEGSKA (reference sequence). CDR3 sequence: CSARDWNRRENQPQHF. CDR3 sequence (DNA): TGCAGTGCTAGAGATTGGAACAGGCGGGAGAATCAGCCCCAGCATTTT.

This chain uses TRBV18 with TRBJ2-5; D is unresolved. V lost 5 bases to trimming and J lost 4 bases, with 8 bases between them. The CDR3 is made up of 12 amino acids. Germline CDR1 KGHSH, CDR2 LQKENI. The DNA of the CDR3 is TGTGCCAGCTCAGGGCAGCGAGAGACCCAGTACTTC. Its translation: CASSGQRETQYF.

The chain carries TRBV2 and TRBJ2-7; TRBD1 or TRBD2 may be the D gene (5 bases each). CDR1 and CDR2 (germline): SNHLY, FYNNEI. V was trimmed by 10 bases and J by 2 bases, leaving 12 bases between them. The CDR3 runs 12 residues. The CDR3 is CAIKGDPYEQYF. CDR3 nucleotide sequence: TGTGCCATTAAAGGGGACCCCTACGAGCAGTACTTC.

In this sample, this clonotype turned up a few times. J is TRBJ1-6 and V is TRBV7-3; TRBD1 might be the D (5 bases). V was clipped by 2 bases and J by 8 bases, with 10 bases between them. Germline loops: CDR1 SGHTA, CDR2 FQGTGA. There are 14 residues in the CDR3. The CDR3 region has the DNA TGTGCCAGCAGCTTAGGGGGAGAATATTCACCCCTCCACTTT. Its protein is CASSLGGEYSPLHF.

V gene TRBV11-1 combines with J gene TRBJ2-3; no firm D call. Looked up from germline, CDR1 is SGHAT and CDR2 is FQDESV (reference sequence). With 3 bases removed from V and 2 bases from J, the gap between germline ends came to 6 bases. CDR3 length equals 13 residues. CDR3 sequence reads: CASSFQHTDTQYF. The CDR3 nucleotides are TGTGCCAGCAGCTTCCAACACACAGATACGCAGTATTTT.

V is TRBV6-1 and J is TRBJ1-1; 9 nucleotides line up with TRBD1. The trim removed 7 bases at V and 2 bases at J, leaving 8 bases unmatched. The CDR3 consists of 15 residues. The germline V gene has CDR1 MNHNS and CDR2 SASEGT. The CDR3 region is CASNKWTGANTEAFF. The CDR3 coding sequence is TGTGCCAGCAATAAATGGACAGGGGCAAACACTGAAGCTTTCTTT.

This chain links TRBV7-6 with TRBJ1-1; D gene ambiguous. CDR1 is SGHVS and CDR2 is FNYEAQ in the germline V gene. The CDR3 length is 13 residues. Trimming shortened V by 3 bases and J by 1 base, and 6 bases separated the two germline ends. CDR3 region: CASSLYTNTEAFF. CDR3 DNA sequence: TGTGCCAGCAGCTTGTACACGAACACTGAAGCTTTCTTT.

The chain is built from TRBV11-3 and TRBJ2-1, with 13 bases that match TRBD2. The CDR3 is 15 residues long. Looked up from germline, CDR1 is SGHNT and CDR2 is YENEEA. The trim removed 4 bases at V and 6 bases at J, leaving 3 bases unmatched. CDR3 loop: CASSSGTSGANEQFF. The CDR3 DNA follows: TGTGCCAGCAGCTCCGGGACTAGCGGGGCCAATGAGCAGTTCTTC.

This clonotype was counted only a few times. The chain has TRBV24-1 and TRBJ2-3; D is possibly TRBD1 or TRBD2 (5 bases each). CDR1 is KGHDR, CDR2 SFDVKD, per germline. This CDR3 region has 14 residues. V was shortened by 5 bases and J by 7 bases, with 15 bases between the two germline ends. The DNA of the CDR3 is TGTGCCACCAGTGCGGGGCAGACTCACCATACGCAGTATTTT. This sequence encodes CATSAGQTHHTQYF.

This clonotype was picked up a small number of times. V usage is TRBV12-3 or TRBV12-4 and J usage is TRBJ1-1; D not certain. This CDR3 is built from 13 residues. Trimming shortened V by 4 bases and J by 0 bases, and 6 bases separated the two germline ends. CDR3 loop: CASSSQLNTEAFF. In DNA form, the CDR3 reads TGTGCCAGCAGTTCGCAATTGAACACTGAAGCTTTCTTT.

For the CDR3, the DNA is TGTGCCAGCAGCTTTAGAGTAGGTCTCCAGACAGATACGCAGTATTTT. It specifies CASSFRVGLQTDTQYF. This rearrangement joins TRBV11-2 to TRBJ2-3; D uncertain. V was trimmed by 3 bases and J by 3 bases, leaving 16 bases between them. Germline V gene data show CDR1 as SGHAT and CDR2 as FQNNGV. This CDR3 contains 16 residues.

This clonotype was seen just once. The chain has TRBV20-1 and TRBJ1-5; TRBD1 aligns across 10 bases. This CDR3 has 14 amino acids. J was trimmed by 5 bases and V by 6 bases; bases with no gene match: 7. CDR1 and CDR2 from the germline V gene are DFQATT and SNEGSKA (reference sequence). CDR3 loop: CSALIGTGDQPQHF. The CDR3 DNA follows: TGCAGTGCCTTAATCGGGACAGGGGATCAGCCCCAGCATTTT.

The genes are TRBV6-5 and TRBJ1-2, with D unresolved. The CDR3 contains 14 residues. Trimming removed 5 bases at V and 4 bases at J, with 14 bases between. Germline V gives CDR1 MNHEY, CDR2 SVGAGI. CDR3 sequence (DNA): TGTGCCAGCAGTGTATCCGGGAGAGCCTATGGCTACACCTTC. Encoded protein: CASSVSGRAYGYTF.

This chain connects TRBV18 to TRBJ2-5; 8 bases line up with TRBD1. The CDR3 totals 15 residues. The germline V gene encodes CDR1 KGHSH and CDR2 LQKENI. The trim removed 1 base at V and 3 bases at J, leaving 4 bases unmatched. The CDR3 sequence: CASSPQTGQEETQYF. The CDR3, as DNA: TGTGCCAGCTCACCACAGACGGGACAGGAAGAGACCCAGTACTTC.